This TCR beta chain was captured by sequencing in a study of CD8 T cells in Susac syndrome. Definite or probable Susac syndrome was diagnosed using recently defined diagnostic criteria. TEMRA cells were FACS-enriched and CD8+ and CD4+ T cells negatively isolated. When the RNA was reverse transcribed, random hexamers were used with an input of about 0.45 to 1 ug. TCRdb reprocessed the immunoSEQ multiplex PCR reads via MiXCR and lists one record per CDR3 protein. The sample has 200,000 to 250,000 distinct CDR3 sequences, over 90% seen once; the top ten hold over 0.15%. The V and J ends lost 5 bases and 7 bases, in that order; junction bases with no gene match: 4. Looked up from germline, CDR1 is SGHTA and CDR2 is FQGTGA. The CDR3 spans 14 residues.

Sequenced input: CD4+ T cells from PBMCs. This clonotype originated in a human donor with Susac syndrome. The rearrangement joins TRBV7-3 to TRBJ1-6; TRBD1 aligns across 8 bases. The CDR3 sequence: CASSATGGNSPLHF. The CDR3 coding sequence is TGTGCCAGCAGCGCAACAGGGGGAAATTCACCCCTCCACTTT.